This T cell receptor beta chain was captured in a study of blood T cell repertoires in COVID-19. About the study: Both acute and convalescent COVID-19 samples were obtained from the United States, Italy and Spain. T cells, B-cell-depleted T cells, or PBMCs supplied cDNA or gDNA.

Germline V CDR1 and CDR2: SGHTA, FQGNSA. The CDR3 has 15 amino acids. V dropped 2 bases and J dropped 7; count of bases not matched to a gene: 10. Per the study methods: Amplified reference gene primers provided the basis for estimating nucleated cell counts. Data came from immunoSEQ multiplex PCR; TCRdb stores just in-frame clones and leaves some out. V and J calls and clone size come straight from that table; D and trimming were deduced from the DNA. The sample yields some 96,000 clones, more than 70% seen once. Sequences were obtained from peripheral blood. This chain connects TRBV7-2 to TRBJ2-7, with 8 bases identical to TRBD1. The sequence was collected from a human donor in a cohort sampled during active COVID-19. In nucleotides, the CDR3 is TGTGCCAGCAGCTTACATGGTCAGGGGGCGGGTGAGCAGTACTTC. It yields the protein CASSLHGQGAGEQYF.